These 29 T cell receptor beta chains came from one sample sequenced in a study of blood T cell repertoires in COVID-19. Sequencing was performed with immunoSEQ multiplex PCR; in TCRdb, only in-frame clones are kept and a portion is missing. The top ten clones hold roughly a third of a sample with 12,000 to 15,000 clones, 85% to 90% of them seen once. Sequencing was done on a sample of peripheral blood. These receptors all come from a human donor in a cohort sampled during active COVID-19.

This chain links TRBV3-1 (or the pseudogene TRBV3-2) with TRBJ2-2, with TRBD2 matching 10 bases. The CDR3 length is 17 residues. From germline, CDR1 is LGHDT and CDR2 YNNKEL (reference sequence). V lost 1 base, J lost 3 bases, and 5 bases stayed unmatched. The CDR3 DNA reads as TGTGCCAGCAGCCAAGTTTTCCTAGCGGGGGACACCGGGGAGCTGTTTTTT. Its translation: CASSQVFLAGDTGELFF.

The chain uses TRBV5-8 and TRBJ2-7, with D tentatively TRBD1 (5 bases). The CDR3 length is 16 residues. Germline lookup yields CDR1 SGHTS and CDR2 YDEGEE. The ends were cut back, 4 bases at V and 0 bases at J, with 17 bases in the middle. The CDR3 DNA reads TGTGCCAGCAGCCCCAGGGTAGGGGTTGGCTCCTACGAGCAGTACTTC. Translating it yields CASSPRVGVGSYEQYF.

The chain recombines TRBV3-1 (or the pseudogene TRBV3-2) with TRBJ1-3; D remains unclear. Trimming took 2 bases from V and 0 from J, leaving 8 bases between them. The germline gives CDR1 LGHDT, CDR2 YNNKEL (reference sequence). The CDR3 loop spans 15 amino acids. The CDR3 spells CASSQFTSSGNTIYF. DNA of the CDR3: TGTGCCAGCAGCCAATTCACGAGCTCTGGAAACACCATATATTTT.

CDR3 amino acids: CASSIGAGTGVVWGNQPQHF. CDR3 DNA sequence: TGTGCCAGTAGTATAGGCGCCGGGACAGGGGTGGTCTGGGGCAATCAGCCCCAGCATTTT. The rearrangement uses TRBV19 and TRBJ1-5, with TRBD1 identical over 10 bases. CDR1 LNHDA and CDR2 SQIVND come from the germline V gene (reference sequence). CDR3 length: 20 residues. V was pared by 1 base and J by 2 bases, with 14 bases of the junction left unmatched.

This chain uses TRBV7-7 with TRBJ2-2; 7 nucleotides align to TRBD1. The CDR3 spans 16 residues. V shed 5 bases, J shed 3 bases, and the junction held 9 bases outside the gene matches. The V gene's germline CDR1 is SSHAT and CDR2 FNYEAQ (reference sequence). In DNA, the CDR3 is TGTGCCAGCAGCCTCGACAGGGATGGGTACACCGGGGAGCTGTTTTTT. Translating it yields CASSLDRDGYTGELFF.

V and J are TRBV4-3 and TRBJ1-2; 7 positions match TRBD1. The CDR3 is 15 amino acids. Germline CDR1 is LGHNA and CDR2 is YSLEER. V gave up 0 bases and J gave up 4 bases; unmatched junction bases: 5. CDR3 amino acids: CASSQDIGGAYGYTF. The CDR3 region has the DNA TGCGCCAGCAGCCAAGATATAGGGGGCGCCTATGGCTACACCTTC.

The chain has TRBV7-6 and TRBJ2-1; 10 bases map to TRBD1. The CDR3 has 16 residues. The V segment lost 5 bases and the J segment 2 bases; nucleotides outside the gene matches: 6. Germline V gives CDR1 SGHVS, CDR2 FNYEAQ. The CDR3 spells CASSLRTGGTYNEQFF. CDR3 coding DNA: TGTGCCAGCAGCCTGAGGACAGGGGGGACCTACAATGAGCAGTTCTTC. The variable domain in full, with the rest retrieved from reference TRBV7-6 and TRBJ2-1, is GAGVSQSPRYKVTKRGQDVALRCDPISGHVSLYWYRQALGQGPEFLTYFNYEAQQDKSGLPNDRFSAERPEGSISTLTIQRTEQRDSAMYRCASSLRTGGTYNEQFFGPGTRLTVL.

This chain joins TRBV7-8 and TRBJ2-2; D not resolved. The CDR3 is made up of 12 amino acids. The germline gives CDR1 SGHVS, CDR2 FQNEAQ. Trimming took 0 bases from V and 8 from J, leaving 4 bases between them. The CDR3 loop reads CASSLARGELFF. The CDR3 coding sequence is TGTGCCAGCAGCTTAGCGCGTGGGGAGCTGTTTTTT.

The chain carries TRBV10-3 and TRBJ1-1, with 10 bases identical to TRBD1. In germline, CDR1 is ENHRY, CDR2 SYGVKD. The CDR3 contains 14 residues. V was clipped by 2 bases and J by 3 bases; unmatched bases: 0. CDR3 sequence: CAISEGTGDTEAFF. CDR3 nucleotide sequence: TGTGCCATCAGTGAGGGGACAGGGGACACTGAAGCTTTCTTT.

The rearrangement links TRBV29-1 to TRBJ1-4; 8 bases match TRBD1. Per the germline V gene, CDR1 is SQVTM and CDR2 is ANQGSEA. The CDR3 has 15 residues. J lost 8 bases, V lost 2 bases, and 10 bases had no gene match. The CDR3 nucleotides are TGCAGCGTTGAAAGCAGGACAGGGCTCGGGGAAAAACTGTTTTTT. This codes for CSVESRTGLGEKLFF.

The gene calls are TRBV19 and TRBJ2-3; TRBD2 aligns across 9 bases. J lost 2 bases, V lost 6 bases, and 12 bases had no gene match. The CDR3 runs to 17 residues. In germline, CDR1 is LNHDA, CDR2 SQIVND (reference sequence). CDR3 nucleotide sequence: TGTGCCAGTAGCCATCCCTCCCTAGCGGGGCTCACAGATACGCAGTATTTT. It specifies CASSHPSLAGLTDTQYF.

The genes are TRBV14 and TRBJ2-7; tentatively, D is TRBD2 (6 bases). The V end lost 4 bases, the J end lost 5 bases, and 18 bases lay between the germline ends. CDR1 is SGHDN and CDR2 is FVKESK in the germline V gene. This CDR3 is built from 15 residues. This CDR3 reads CASSLLGLRGNEQYF. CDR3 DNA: TGTGCCAGCAGCCTCCTCGGTCTACGGGGGAACGAGCAGTACTTC.

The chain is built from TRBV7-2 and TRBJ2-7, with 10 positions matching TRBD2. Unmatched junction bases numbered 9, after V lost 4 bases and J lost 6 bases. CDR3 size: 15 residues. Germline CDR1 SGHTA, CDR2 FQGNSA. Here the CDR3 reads CASSSGTSESREQYF. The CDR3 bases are TGTGCCAGCAGCTCCGGGACTAGCGAATCTCGCGAGCAGTACTTC. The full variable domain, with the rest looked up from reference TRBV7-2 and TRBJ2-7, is GAGVSQSPSNKVTEKGKDVELRCDPISGHTALYWYRQSLGQGLEFLIYFQGNSAPDKSGLPSDRFSAERTGGSVSTLTIQRTQQEDSAVYLCASSSGTSESREQYFGPGTRLTVT.

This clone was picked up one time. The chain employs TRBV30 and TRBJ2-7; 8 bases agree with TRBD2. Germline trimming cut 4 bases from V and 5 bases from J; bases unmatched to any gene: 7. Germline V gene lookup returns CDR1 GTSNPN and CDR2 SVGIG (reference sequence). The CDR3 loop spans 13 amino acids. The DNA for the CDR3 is TGTGCCTGGACCCGGGGGGGGGAAGACGAGCAGTACTTC. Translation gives CAWTRGGEDEQYF.

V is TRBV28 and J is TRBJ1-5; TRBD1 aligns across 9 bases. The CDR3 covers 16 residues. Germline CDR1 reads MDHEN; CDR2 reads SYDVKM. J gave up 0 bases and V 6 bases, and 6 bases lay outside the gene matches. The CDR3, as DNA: TGTGCCAGCAGCGCAGACAGGGGGTATAGCAATCAGCCCCAGCATTTT. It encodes CASSADRGYSNQPQHF.

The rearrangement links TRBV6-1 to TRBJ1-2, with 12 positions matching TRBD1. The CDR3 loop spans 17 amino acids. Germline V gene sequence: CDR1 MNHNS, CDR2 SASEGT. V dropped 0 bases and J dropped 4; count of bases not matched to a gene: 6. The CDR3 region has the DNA TGTGCCAGCAGTGAAGCGCCGGGACAGGGGGCTTCCTATGGCTACACCTTC. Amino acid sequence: CASSEAPGQGASYGYTF.

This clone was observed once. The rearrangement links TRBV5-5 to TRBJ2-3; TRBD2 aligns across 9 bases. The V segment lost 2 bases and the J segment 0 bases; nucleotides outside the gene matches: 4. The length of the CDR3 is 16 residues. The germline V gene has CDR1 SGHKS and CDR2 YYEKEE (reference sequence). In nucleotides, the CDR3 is TGTGCCAGCAGCTTCGGACTAGCGCGTAGCACAGATACGCAGTATTTT. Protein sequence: CASSFGLARSTDTQYF.

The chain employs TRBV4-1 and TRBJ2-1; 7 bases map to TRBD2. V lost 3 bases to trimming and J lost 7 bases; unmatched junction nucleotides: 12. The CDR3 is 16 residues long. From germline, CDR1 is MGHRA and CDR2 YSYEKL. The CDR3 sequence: CASSQVWEGVENEQFF. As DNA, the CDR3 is TGCGCCAGCAGCCAGGTTTGGGAGGGAGTGGAAAATGAGCAGTTCTTC.

This chain's CDR3 is CASSQESSGGNEQFF. The CDR3 DNA reads TGTGCCAGCAGCCAAGAGTCCAGCGGAGGCAATGAGCAGTTCTTC. This chain uses TRBV3-1 (or the pseudogene TRBV3-2) with TRBJ2-1, with D maybe TRBD2 (5 bases). This CDR3 has 15 amino acids. V lost 0 bases and J 6 bases, leaving 12 bases between the germline ends. CDR1 and CDR2 (germline): LGHDT, YNNKEL (reference sequence).

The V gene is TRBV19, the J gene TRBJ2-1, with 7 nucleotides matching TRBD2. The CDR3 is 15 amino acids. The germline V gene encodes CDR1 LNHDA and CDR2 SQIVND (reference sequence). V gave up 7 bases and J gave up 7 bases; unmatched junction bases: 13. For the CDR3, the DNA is TGTGCCAGTACTAGCGGAGTCACCTCGGGAAATGAGCAGTTCTTC. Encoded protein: CASTSGVTSGNEQFF.

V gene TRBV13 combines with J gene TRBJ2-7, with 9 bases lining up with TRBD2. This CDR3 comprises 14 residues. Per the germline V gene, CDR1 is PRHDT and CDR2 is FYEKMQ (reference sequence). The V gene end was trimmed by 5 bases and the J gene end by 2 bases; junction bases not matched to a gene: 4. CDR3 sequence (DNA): TGTGCCAGCAGCCGCGCGGGAGGGGCCTACGAGCAGTACTTC. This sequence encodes CASSRAGGAYEQYF.

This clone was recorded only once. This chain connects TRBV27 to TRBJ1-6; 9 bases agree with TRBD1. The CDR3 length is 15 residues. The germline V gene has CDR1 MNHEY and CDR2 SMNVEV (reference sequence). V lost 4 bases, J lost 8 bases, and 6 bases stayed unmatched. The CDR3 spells CASSSRTGADSPLHF. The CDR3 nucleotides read TGTGCCAGCAGTTCCCGGACAGGGGCAGATTCACCCCTCCACTTT.

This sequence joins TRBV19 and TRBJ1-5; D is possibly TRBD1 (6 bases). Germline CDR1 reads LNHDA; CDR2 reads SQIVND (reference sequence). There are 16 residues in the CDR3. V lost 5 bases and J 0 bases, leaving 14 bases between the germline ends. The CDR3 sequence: CASSARDTHSNQPQHF. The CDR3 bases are TGTGCCAGTAGTGCCCGGGACACCCATAGCAATCAGCCCCAGCATTTT.

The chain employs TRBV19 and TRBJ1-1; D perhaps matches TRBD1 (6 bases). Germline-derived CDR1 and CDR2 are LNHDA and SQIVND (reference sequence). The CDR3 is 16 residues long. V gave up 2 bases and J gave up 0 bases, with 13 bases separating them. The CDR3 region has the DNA TGTGCCAGTAGTATATGGGGGGGACAATTGAACACTGAAGCTTTCTTT. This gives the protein CASSIWGGQLNTEAFF.

This chain's CDR3 is CASYRDSTNEKLFF. The CDR3 DNA reads TGTGCCAGCTACAGGGACAGCACTAATGAAAAACTGTTTTTT. V gene TRBV18 combines with J gene TRBJ1-4, with 7 bases matching TRBD1. Germline values: CDR1 KGHSH, CDR2 LQKENI. The length of the CDR3 is 14 residues. V shed 7 bases and J 2 bases; nucleotides not matched to a gene: 4.

This chain's CDR3 is CASSPSGSSSGEQFF. DNA of the CDR3: TGTGCCAGCAGTCCGAGCGGGAGCTCAAGCGGTGAGCAGTTCTTC. The chain carries TRBV27 and TRBJ2-1; TRBD2 matches at 8 bases. The germline CDR1 and CDR2 sequences are MNHEY and SMNVEV (reference sequence). The CDR3 is 15 residues long. The V and J ends lost 5 bases and 9 bases, in that order; junction bases with no gene match: 12.

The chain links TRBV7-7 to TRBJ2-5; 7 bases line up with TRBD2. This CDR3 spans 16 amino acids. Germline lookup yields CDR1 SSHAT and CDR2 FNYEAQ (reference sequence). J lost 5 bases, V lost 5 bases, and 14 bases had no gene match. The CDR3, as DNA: TGTGCCAGCAGCCTCCGTACTGCGGGAGTCGGTGAGACCCAGTACTTC. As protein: CASSLRTAGVGETQYF.

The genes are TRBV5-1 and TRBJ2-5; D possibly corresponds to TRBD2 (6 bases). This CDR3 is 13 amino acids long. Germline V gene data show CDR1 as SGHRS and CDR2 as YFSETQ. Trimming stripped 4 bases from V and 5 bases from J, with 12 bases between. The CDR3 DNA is TGCGCCAGCAGCCGGGAGTTCGGGGAGACCCAGTACTTC. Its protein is CASSREFGETQYF. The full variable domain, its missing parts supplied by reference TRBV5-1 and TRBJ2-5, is KAGVTQTPRYLIKTRGQQVTLSCSPISGHRSVSWYQQTPGQGLQFLFEYFSETQRNKGNFPGRFSGRQFSNSRSEMNVSTLELGDSALYLCASSREFGETQYFGPGTRLLVL.

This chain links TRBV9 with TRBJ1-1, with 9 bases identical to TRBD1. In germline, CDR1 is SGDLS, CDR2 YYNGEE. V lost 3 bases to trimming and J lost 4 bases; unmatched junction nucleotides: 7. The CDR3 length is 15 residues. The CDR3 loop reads CASSAYRGRGTEAFF. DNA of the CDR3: TGTGCCAGCAGCGCGTACAGGGGGCGTGGCACTGAAGCTTTCTTT.